This TCR beta chain was sequenced during a study of blood T cell repertoires in COVID-19. Study-level information: The study drew acute and convalescent COVID-19 samples from the United States, Italy and Spain. The analysed material was cDNA or gDNA that came from T cells, B-cell-depleted T cells, or PBMCs.

Per the authors' pipeline: Amplified reference gene primers provided the basis for estimating nucleated cell counts. Clones were sequenced by immunoSEQ multiplex PCR, and TCRdb holds only the in-frame ones, with some missing. V, J and clone size were drawn from that table, and D and trimming were deduced from the DNA. Of roughly 150,000 clones listed, about 88% are singletons. The length of the CDR3 is 16 residues. In germline, CDR1 is ENHRY, CDR2 SYGVKD. J lost 5 bases, V lost 8 bases, and 15 bases had no gene match. The sequenced material came from peripheral blood. The source of this sequence is a woman older than 75 with acute or convalescent COVID-19. J is TRBJ2-5 and V is TRBV10-3; 9 bases are shared with TRBD2. CDR3 sequence (DNA): TGTGCCATCCGCGCTCCCGGGCGGGGGGGGCGGGAGACCCAGTACTTC. Its translation: CAIRAPGRGGRETQYF.